The rows below give T cell receptor beta chains drawn from one sample of a study of blood T cell repertoires in COVID-19. The method was immunoSEQ multiplex PCR; TCRdb's version includes in-frame clones alone and lacks a portion of them. Among about 380,000 clones, approximately 77% were seen once, and the ten largest hold about 1%. Sequenced input: peripheral blood. Source of these receptors: a human donor with acute or convalescent COVID-19. The donor label of this sample is uncertain. CDR3s leave out the opening cysteine and the closing phenylalanine or tryptophan. Each record gives: clone size, V gene, CDR3 length, J gene, CDR3 protein. Clone size appears in some rows only: once, few, many, or a class for an expanded clone.

clone size: NA
V gene: TRBV12-3/TRBV12-4
CDR3 length: 11
J gene: TRBJ1-6
CDR3 protein: ASSLIQDSPLH

clone size: NA
V gene: TRBV5-4
CDR3 length: 13
J gene: TRBJ2-1
CDR3 protein: ASSPSGRSYNEQF

clone size: NA
V gene: TRBV21-1
CDR3 length: 17
J gene: TRBJ2-1
CDR3 protein: ASSKPNGDRTRSYNEQF

clone size: NA
V gene: TRBV10-3
CDR3 length: 12
J gene: TRBJ1-1
CDR3 protein: AISESTPTGEAF

clone size: NA
V gene: TRBV6-5
CDR3 length: 12
J gene: TRBJ1-1
CDR3 protein: ASSEGIANTEAF

clone size: NA
V gene: TRBV27
CDR3 length: 13
J gene: TRBJ2-1
CDR3 protein: ASRKGTSGYNEQF

clone size: NA
V gene: TRBV30
CDR3 length: 12
J gene: TRBJ1-2
CDR3 protein: AWGTQGNLWGYT

clone size: NA
V gene: TRBV30
CDR3 length: 11
J gene: TRBJ2-7
CDR3 protein: ACRPGLVYEQY

clone size: NA
V gene: TRBV29-1
CDR3 length: 10
J gene: TRBJ2-4
CDR3 protein: SSTSYAGIQY

clone size: NA
V gene: TRBV7-2
CDR3 length: 12
J gene: TRBJ1-2
CDR3 protein: ASSIGARNYGYT

clone size: NA
V gene: TRBV7-8
CDR3 length: 13
J gene: TRBJ1-1
CDR3 protein: ASSSLAHRGTEAF

clone size: few
V gene: TRBV28
CDR3 length: 13
J gene: TRBJ1-5
CDR3 protein: ASSPRDRENQPQH

clone size: NA
V gene: TRBV5-1
CDR3 length: 12
J gene: TRBJ2-1
CDR3 protein: ASSLVAGGNEQF

clone size: few
V gene: TRBV5-6
CDR3 length: 11
J gene: TRBJ1-1
CDR3 protein: ASSLGTVSEAF

clone size: NA
V gene: TRBV6-5
CDR3 length: 9
J gene: TRBJ2-5
CDR3 protein: AAKLVETQY

clone size: few
V gene: TRBV19
CDR3 length: 14
J gene: TRBJ2-2
CDR3 protein: ASSILDTRNTGELF

clone size: NA
V gene: TRBV7-9
CDR3 length: 11
J gene: TRBJ2-7
CDR3 protein: ASSFAGLGEQY

clone size: NA
V gene: TRBV7-7
CDR3 length: 13
J gene: TRBJ2-5
CDR3 protein: ASSFGTSGEETQY

clone size: NA
V gene: TRBV30
CDR3 length: 14
J gene: TRBJ2-2
CDR3 protein: AWSVAGGRRSGELF

clone size: NA
V gene: TRBV19
CDR3 length: 12
J gene: TRBJ2-1
CDR3 protein: ASSIRDSYNEQF

clone size: NA
V gene: TRBV28
CDR3 length: 11
J gene: TRBJ1-2
CDR3 protein: ASMVGRGYGYT

clone size: NA
V gene: TRBV2
CDR3 length: 12
J gene: TRBJ1-4
CDR3 protein: ASSVETVTEKLF

clone size: NA
V gene: TRBV28
CDR3 length: 13
J gene: TRBJ2-1
CDR3 protein: ASRGSRGIHDEQF

clone size: NA
V gene: TRBV11-2
CDR3 length: 15
J gene: TRBJ1-1
CDR3 protein: ASSPSQTRGQLTEAF

clone size: NA
V gene: TRBV11-2
CDR3 length: 13
J gene: TRBJ2-7
CDR3 protein: ASSLEAGSLYEQY

clone size: NA
V gene: TRBV6-5
CDR3 length: 11
J gene: TRBJ1-1
CDR3 protein: ASSQRSGTEAF

clone size: NA
V gene: TRBV30
CDR3 length: 11
J gene: TRBJ2-1
CDR3 protein: AWRGGNGNEQF

clone size: NA
V gene: TRBV7-2
CDR3 length: 13
J gene: TRBJ1-1
CDR3 protein: ASSLTRGWNTEAF

clone size: few
V gene: TRBV6-1
CDR3 length: 15
J gene: TRBJ2-1
CDR3 protein: ASSARTSGSSYNEQF

clone size: NA
V gene: TRBV11-2
CDR3 length: 12
J gene: TRBJ2-3
CDR3 protein: ASRHSGMGDTQY

clone size: NA
V gene: TRBV10-3
CDR3 length: 13
J gene: TRBJ1-1
CDR3 protein: AAGGRDRPNTEAF

clone size: NA
V gene: TRBV12-3/TRBV12-4
CDR3 length: 10
J gene: TRBJ1-2
CDR3 protein: ASSKQGIGYT

clone size: few
V gene: TRBV7-2
CDR3 length: 14
J gene: TRBJ2-1
CDR3 protein: ASSRGVTSGAGKQF

clone size: NA
V gene: TRBV28
CDR3 length: 13
J gene: TRBJ2-1
CDR3 protein: ASSRPGGPGNEQF

clone size: once
V gene: TRBV29-1
CDR3 length: 11
J gene: TRBJ1-1
CDR3 protein: SVRDTPFTEAF

clone size: NA
V gene: TRBV14
CDR3 length: 12
J gene: TRBJ2-7
CDR3 protein: ASSPLTGPWEQY

clone size: NA
V gene: TRBV30
CDR3 length: 11
J gene: TRBJ1-6
CDR3 protein: AWSVGRDSPLH

clone size: once
V gene: TRBV5-4
CDR3 length: 13
J gene: TRBJ1-1
CDR3 protein: ASSLWGDRVREAF

clone size: NA
V gene: TRBV29-1
CDR3 length: 11
J gene: TRBJ2-5
CDR3 protein: SVERGMVETQY

clone size: NA
V gene: TRBV3-1/TRBV3-2
CDR3 length: 15
J gene: TRBJ2-1
CDR3 protein: ASSQGEISGRAGEQF

clone size: NA
V gene: TRBV12-3/TRBV12-4
CDR3 length: 11
J gene: TRBJ1-5
CDR3 protein: ASSFKSEQPQH

clone size: NA
V gene: TRBV20-1
CDR3 length: 12
J gene: TRBJ1-1
CDR3 protein: SASRRGPKNEAF

clone size: NA
V gene: TRBV2
CDR3 length: 12
J gene: TRBJ2-3
CDR3 protein: ASSVLASTDTQY

clone size: NA
V gene: TRBV7-9
CDR3 length: 11
J gene: TRBJ1-2
CDR3 protein: ASSLGAGYGYT

clone size: NA
V gene: TRBV18
CDR3 length: 13
J gene: TRBJ1-1
CDR3 protein: ASSGRGSGNTEAF

clone size: few
V gene: TRBV7-9
CDR3 length: 11
J gene: TRBJ1-2
CDR3 protein: ASSLDRGGGYT

clone size: once
V gene: TRBV5-4
CDR3 length: 12
J gene: TRBJ1-2
CDR3 protein: ASSFRGTHSGYT

clone size: NA
V gene: TRBV3-1/TRBV3-2
CDR3 length: 12
J gene: TRBJ1-4
CDR3 protein: ASSRTGANEKLF

clone size: NA
V gene: TRBV6-1
CDR3 length: 13
J gene: TRBJ1-1
CDR3 protein: ASSEYEALNTEAF

clone size: NA
V gene: TRBV30
CDR3 length: 12
J gene: TRBJ1-5
CDR3 protein: AWSVGGGNQPQH

clone size: NA
V gene: TRBV18
CDR3 length: 13
J gene: TRBJ1-3
CDR3 protein: ASSPVQGSGNTIY

clone size: NA
V gene: TRBV5-5
CDR3 length: 12
J gene: TRBJ1-2
CDR3 protein: ASSLGDSLLGYT

clone size: NA
V gene: TRBV3-1/TRBV3-2
CDR3 length: 17
J gene: TRBJ2-1
CDR3 protein: ASSRTGGGRTNSYNEQF

clone size: NA
V gene: TRBV10-2
CDR3 length: 12
J gene: TRBJ1-1
CDR3 protein: ASRRRQSDTEAF

clone size: NA
V gene: TRBV3-1/TRBV3-2
CDR3 length: 14
J gene: TRBJ1-1
CDR3 protein: ASSPTRGQGASEAF

clone size: NA
V gene: TRBV27
CDR3 length: 13
J gene: TRBJ1-6
CDR3 protein: ASMGDYRYGSPLH

clone size: NA
V gene: TRBV27
CDR3 length: 11
J gene: TRBJ1-1
CDR3 protein: ASSSRGYTEAF

clone size: NA
V gene: TRBV10-1
CDR3 length: 13
J gene: TRBJ1-4
CDR3 protein: ASSSSGTGDEKLF

clone size: once
V gene: TRBV30
CDR3 length: 11
J gene: TRBJ1-2
CDR3 protein: AWSVGGLRGYT

clone size: NA
V gene: TRBV4-1
CDR3 length: 14
J gene: TRBJ1-2
CDR3 protein: ASSQVEGQGSGGYT